The following is a T cell receptor beta chain sequence with its context. Method: immunoSEQ multiplex PCR; TCRdb's copy keeps in-frame clones and lacks some. This sample has about 77,000 clones, with approximately 98% found just once. The sample is drawn from a study of Tregs in tolerant kidney transplant recipients. This CDR3 contains 16 residues. CDR1 SGDLS and CDR2 YYNGEE come from the germline V gene. The V gene end was trimmed by 2 bases and the J gene end by 0 bases; junction bases not matched to a gene: 5. The receptor was derived from a human donor who received a combined kidney and bone marrow transplant. The sequenced sample was CD4+ T cells from blood, obtained before the transplant. This sequence joins TRBV9 and TRBJ2-3, with 8 bases lining up with TRBD2. Here the CDR3 reads CASSVVSSGSTDTQYF. In nucleotides, the CDR3 is TGTGCCAGCAGCGTGGTATCTAGCGGGAGCACAGATACGCAGTATTTT.